This TCR beta chain derives from a study of blood T cell repertoires in COVID-19. The CDR3 is 13 amino acids. Germline-derived CDR1 and CDR2 are SGHRS and YFSETQ. V was shortened by 0 bases and J by 7 bases, with 5 bases between the two germline ends. The table came from immunoSEQ multiplex PCR; TCRdb's copy has only in-frame clones and leaves some out. The table lists more than 450,000 clones, about 85% of them singletons. Sequenced: PBMCs or T cells enriched from blood (not recorded which). The V gene is TRBV5-1, the J gene TRBJ1-6; D unclear. This receptor was identified in a woman under 30 who had recovered from COVID-19. In nucleotides, the CDR3 is TGCGCCAGCAGCTTGGCGCTAAATTCACCCCTCCACTTT. This translates into CASSLALNSPLHF.